The next 29 T cell receptor beta chains were all read from a single sample in a study of beta chain features in type 1 diabetes. No antigen is known for these receptors. Expressed TCRB transcripts were sequenced, since all the RNA that had been isolated was reverse transcribed. Libraries were prepared by immunoSEQ multiplex PCR; TCRdb keeps only in-frame clonotypes and omits some of them. The repertoire holds about 260,000 clones, roughly 22% seen once, with 0.028% in the top ten. General study results and limits: Among all four CD4+ subsets, Type 1 diabetes patients had TCRB CDR3s that were moderately but significantly shorter.

Sequencing was carried out using naive CD4+ T cells from blood. The receptor source for this set is a woman between 40 and 55 years old with type 1 diabetes.

This clone occurred a few times. The chain is built from TRBV9 and TRBJ1-1, with TRBD1 matching over 8 bases. The germline gives CDR1 SGDLS, CDR2 YYNGEE. Trimming took 4 bases from V and 3 from J; bases not matched to a gene: 5. The CDR3 contains 14 residues. The CDR3 spells CASSILTGDTEAFF. The CDR3, as DNA: TGTGCCAGCAGCATCCTGACAGGGGACACTGAAGCTTTCTTT.

Only a few counts were recorded for this clone. This sequence joins TRBV29-1 and TRBJ1-1; a possible D gene is TRBD1 (6 bases). Per the germline V gene, CDR1 is SQVTM and CDR2 is ANQGSEA. CDR3 size: 13 residues. Between the trimmed V and J ends, which lost 7 bases and 0 bases, there was a span of 12 bases. The CDR3 sequence is CSGLGQLNTEAFF. CDR3 nucleotide sequence: TGCAGCGGCCTGGGACAACTGAACACTGAAGCTTTCTTT.

The chain employs TRBV11-2 and TRBJ2-7; weak D call: TRBD2 (6 bases). CDR3 size: 12 residues. CDR1 and CDR2 from the germline V gene are SGHAT and FQNNGV. Trimming took 5 bases from V and 12 from J, leaving 17 bases between them. The CDR3 region is CASSTPDGGGYF. DNA for the CDR3: TGTGCCAGCAGCACCCCCGACGGGGGAGGGTACTTC.

The chain uses TRBV5-1 and TRBJ2-1; TRBD2 agrees at 10 bases. The germline CDR1 and CDR2 sequences are SGHRS and YFSETQ. Trimming cost V 7 bases and J 7 bases; bases outside gene matches: 11. There are 15 residues in the CDR3. The CDR3 loop reads CASALLAGAQNEQFF. In nucleotides, the CDR3 is TGCGCCAGCGCTCTTCTAGCGGGGGCGCAAAATGAGCAGTTCTTC.

This chain connects TRBV7-9 to TRBJ2-7, with D perhaps matching TRBD2 (6 bases). This CDR3 is 14 amino acids long. Between the trimmed V and J ends, which lost 5 bases and 3 bases, there was a span of 14 bases. Germline V gene sequence: CDR1 SEHNR, CDR2 FQNEAQ (reference sequence). The CDR3 loop is CASSPSWGDYEQYF. Here the CDR3 DNA reads TGTGCCAGCAGCCCGAGTTGGGGGGACTACGAGCAGTACTTC.

As regards this clone: Within the sample, other DNA sequences also encode this same CDR3. The V call is TRBV9, the J call TRBJ2-7, with TRBD2 matching over 10 bases. The germline CDR1 and CDR2 sequences are SGDLS and YYNGEE. The CDR3 covers 15 residues. Germline trimming cut 0 bases from V and 7 bases from J; bases unmatched to any gene: 7. The CDR3 DNA sequence: TGTGCCAGCAGCGTAGCGCTAGCGGGAGTAGGTGAGCAGTACTTC. Translating it yields CASSVALAGVGEQYF.

This clone has a handful of counts. In nucleotides, the CDR3 is TGTGCCAGCAGTGCTCGGACAGTCTCCTACGAGCAGTACTTC. Protein sequence: CASSARTVSYEQYF. The rearrangement uses TRBV25-1 and TRBJ2-7; tentatively, D is TRBD1 (6 bases). The CDR3 totals 14 residues. In germline, CDR1 is MGHDK, CDR2 SYGVNS. Trimming removed 4 bases from V and 0 bases from J, with 10 bases in between.

This rearrangement joins TRBV29-1 to TRBJ2-2; no clear D gene. Germline-derived CDR1 and CDR2 are SQVTM and ANQGSEA. V gave up 3 bases and J gave up 0 bases, with 8 bases separating them. The length of the CDR3 is 14 residues. The CDR3: CSVEIRSNTGELFF. The CDR3 nucleotides are TGCAGCGTTGAGATCAGGTCGAACACCGGGGAGCTGTTTTTT.

This clone was detected only a few times. This chain connects TRBV29-1 to TRBJ2-3; D may be TRBD2 (5 bases). From germline, CDR1 is SQVTM and CDR2 ANQGSEA. This CDR3 is 12 amino acids long. The germline V and J ends were trimmed by 7 bases and 3 bases, with 11 bases remaining between them. The CDR3 DNA follows: TGCAGCGGCCGGACTGGGACAGATACGCAGTATTTT. Its translation: CSGRTGTDTQYF.

This clone has only a few counts. The chain couples TRBV9 to TRBJ2-1; TRBD2 agrees at 7 bases. This CDR3 has 17 residues. Trimming took 3 bases from V and 4 from J; bases not matched to a gene: 13. CDR1 SGDLS and CDR2 YYNGEE come from the germline V gene. This CDR3 reads CASSDKTGTTLYNEQFF. The CDR3 bases are TGTGCCAGCAGCGACAAGACCGGGACTACTCTATACAATGAGCAGTTCTTC.

The DNA for the CDR3 is TGTGCCAGCAGCCCCAAAGGGGCTCATGGCTACACCTTC. It is translated as CASSPKGAHGYTF. This chain links TRBV5-4 with TRBJ1-2, with D perhaps TRBD1 (5 bases). V was clipped by 4 bases and J by 6 bases, with 13 bases between them. CDR3 length equals 13 residues. Germline-derived CDR1 and CDR2 are SGHNT and YYREEE (reference sequence).

This clone occurred a few times. This chain joins TRBV30 and TRBJ1-5; TRBD1 might be the D (5 bases). CDR1 and CDR2 (germline): GTSNPN, SVGIG (reference sequence). CDR3 size: 14 residues. The ends were cut back, 1 base at V and 0 bases at J, with 7 bases in the middle. The CDR3 sequence: CAWSGTTSNQPQHF. The CDR3 coding sequence is TGTGCCTGGAGTGGGACAACTAGCAATCAGCCCCAGCATTTT.

This clone has just a few counts. The chain employs TRBV4-1 and TRBJ2-7, with TRBD2 matching over 7 bases. The germline gives CDR1 MGHRA, CDR2 YSYEKL. This CDR3 region has 17 residues. With V trimmed by 0 bases and J by 1 base, 9 bases remained unmatched. The CDR3 region is CASSQEWYSGLSYEQYF. Written as DNA, the CDR3 is TGCGCCAGCAGCCAAGAATGGTATAGCGGGTTATCCTACGAGCAGTACTTC.

There are a few counts of this clone. The chain links TRBV7-9 to TRBJ2-1; D is possibly TRBD1 (5 bases). There are 15 residues in the CDR3. Germline V gives CDR1 SEHNR, CDR2 FQNEAQ (reference sequence). The germline V and J ends were trimmed by 5 bases and 3 bases, with 14 bases remaining between them. The CDR3 region is CASSPVGHLYNEQFF. For the CDR3, the DNA is TGTGCCAGCAGCCCTGTCGGACACCTCTACAATGAGCAGTTCTTC.

J is TRBJ2-3 and V is TRBV29-1; maybe TRBD1 (5 bases). The V and J ends lost 4 bases and 4 bases respectively, with 12 bases between them. Germline lookup yields CDR1 SQVTM and CDR2 ANQGSEA. This CDR3 has 13 amino acids. The CDR3 here is CSVVQGGPDTQYF. CDR3 nucleotides: TGCAGCGTTGTCCAGGGTGGCCCAGATACGCAGTATTTT.

The rearrangement uses TRBV23-1 and TRBJ1-1; D remains ambiguous. TRBV23-1 is filed as an ORF, its function uncertain. The CDR3 loop spans 13 amino acids. Deletions cut 2 bases from V and 7 bases from J, with 11 bases between. CDR3: CASSQDARVEAFF. The CDR3 DNA follows: TGCGCCAGCAGTCAAGATGCCCGGGTTGAAGCTTTCTTT.

This chain links TRBV5-1 with TRBJ2-1; possible D gene TRBD1, 7 bases. V lost 4 bases and J 5 bases, leaving 13 bases between the germline ends. This CDR3 has 14 amino acids. Germline V CDR1 and CDR2: SGHRS, YFSETQ. This CDR3 reads CASSVGGTDNEQFF. DNA of the CDR3: TGCGCCAGCAGCGTTGGAGGGACAGACAATGAGCAGTTCTTC.

The V call is TRBV11-1, the J call TRBJ2-1, with 8 positions matching TRBD2. CDR1 and CDR2 from the germline V gene are SGHAT and FQDESV (reference sequence). J lost 5 bases, V lost 8 bases, and 5 bases had no gene match. This CDR3 comprises 13 residues. The CDR3 spells CASGLAADNEQFF. The CDR3 nucleotides read TGTGCCAGCGGACTAGCAGCCGACAATGAGCAGTTCTTC.

The rearrangement links TRBV6-6 to TRBJ1-2; possible D gene TRBD1, 5 bases. Deletions cut 6 bases from V and 4 bases from J, with 9 bases between. There are 12 residues in the CDR3. CDR1 and CDR2 from the germline V gene are MNHNY and SVGAGI (reference sequence). CDR3 in amino acids: CASRPDSYGYTF. The CDR3 DNA reads as TGTGCCAGCAGACCCGACAGCTATGGCTACACCTTC.

This clone occurred a few times. This chain uses TRBV9 with TRBJ1-4; TRBD1 matches 10 bases. The germline CDR1 and CDR2 sequences are SGDLS and YYNGEE. Trimming took 4 bases from V and 8 from J; bases not matched to a gene: 8. This CDR3 spans 15 amino acids. Here the CDR3 DNA reads TGTGCCAGCAGCCTAGTGGGGACAGGGGCGGAAAAACTGTTTTTT. It specifies CASSLVGTGAEKLFF.

This chain joins TRBV6-4 and TRBJ1-1; possible D gene TRBD1, 6 bases. The V gene's germline CDR1 is MRHNA and CDR2 SNTAGT. V lost 6 bases and J 0 bases, leaving 8 bases between the germline ends. This CDR3 has 13 amino acids. CDR3 amino acids: CASRQGLNTEAFF. The DNA for the CDR3 is TGTGCCAGCAGACAGGGCTTGAACACTGAAGCTTTCTTT.

In its sample, this clone was seen a few times. V gene TRBV9 combines with J gene TRBJ1-1, with D hard to call. The V gene lost 4 bases and the J gene lost 6 bases, with 16 bases spanning the gap. This CDR3 has 14 residues. The V gene's germline CDR1 is SGDLS and CDR2 YYNGEE. CDR3 coding DNA: TGTGCCAGCAGCCCAGAGGAGAACCGACCTGAAGCTTTCTTT. Protein product: CASSPEENRPEAFF.

This clone was detected only a few times. The chain has TRBV4-3 and TRBJ2-5; TRBD1 is a possible D gene (6 bases). The V gene's germline CDR1 is LGHNA and CDR2 YSLEER. Between the trimmed V and J ends, which lost 4 bases and 5 bases, there was a span of 14 bases. The CDR3 has 14 residues. CDR3 amino acids: CASSPRTARETQYF. The CDR3 bases are TGCGCCAGCAGCCCCCGGACAGCAAGGGAGACCCAGTACTTC.

The gene calls are TRBV29-1 and TRBJ2-5; 8 bases are shared with TRBD2. Germline loops: CDR1 SQVTM, CDR2 ANQGSEA. V lost 6 bases to trimming and J lost 5 bases; unmatched junction nucleotides: 14. CDR3 length equals 15 residues. CDR3 nucleotide sequence: TGCAGCGTACGGACTAGCAAGTCGTGGCAGGAGACCCAGTACTTC. It encodes CSVRTSKSWQETQYF.

This clone was seen a handful of times. V usage is TRBV7-3 and J usage is TRBJ1-1; D not resolved. The germline V gene encodes CDR1 SGHTA and CDR2 FQGTGA. CDR3 length equals 13 residues. The V and J ends lost 0 bases and 2 bases respectively, with 4 bases between them. Here the CDR3 reads CASSLTRNTEAFF. In nucleotides, the CDR3 is TGTGCCAGCAGCTTAACCAGAAACACTGAAGCTTTCTTT.

The sample holds a few counts of this clone. This sequence joins TRBV30 and TRBJ1-5; D might be TRBD1 (6 bases). The V gene's germline CDR1 is GTSNPN and CDR2 SVGIG (reference sequence). The CDR3 runs 14 residues. Between the trimmed V and J ends, which lost 2 bases and 4 bases, there was a span of 12 bases. The DNA of the CDR3 is TGTGCCTGGAGTACAGGGACATTGAATCAGCCCCAGCATTTT. It codes for CAWSTGTLNQPQHF.

The V gene is TRBV7-9, the J gene TRBJ1-1; TRBD1 might be the D (6 bases). The V gene lost 5 bases and the J gene lost 1 base, with 17 bases spanning the gap. CDR1 and CDR2 from the germline V gene are SEHNR and FQNEAQ (reference sequence). The CDR3 loop spans 16 amino acids. CDR3 in DNA: TGTGCCAGCAGCGCCCTGGTTCAGGGGACGAACACTGAAGCTTTCTTT. Translation: CASSALVQGTNTEAFF.

The V call is TRBV20-1, the J call TRBJ1-1, with D maybe TRBD1 (5 bases). The length of the CDR3 is 11 residues. Looked up from germline, CDR1 is DFQATT and CDR2 is SNEGSKA (reference sequence). V was clipped by 6 bases and J by 5 bases, with 10 bases between them. The CDR3 region is CSARGGTEAFF. CDR3 in DNA: TGCAGTGCGCGGGGGGGGACTGAAGCTTTCTTT.

The chain carries TRBV5-1 and TRBJ2-5; a weak D match, TRBD2 (7 bases). The CDR3 sequence is 14 residues long. Germline V CDR1 and CDR2: SGHRS, YFSETQ. V lost 3 bases and J lost 5, with 14 bases in between. The CDR3 nucleotides are TGCGCCAGCAGCTCCCTTGGCGGGGGCGAGACCCAGTACTTC. Its protein is CASSSLGGGETQYF.